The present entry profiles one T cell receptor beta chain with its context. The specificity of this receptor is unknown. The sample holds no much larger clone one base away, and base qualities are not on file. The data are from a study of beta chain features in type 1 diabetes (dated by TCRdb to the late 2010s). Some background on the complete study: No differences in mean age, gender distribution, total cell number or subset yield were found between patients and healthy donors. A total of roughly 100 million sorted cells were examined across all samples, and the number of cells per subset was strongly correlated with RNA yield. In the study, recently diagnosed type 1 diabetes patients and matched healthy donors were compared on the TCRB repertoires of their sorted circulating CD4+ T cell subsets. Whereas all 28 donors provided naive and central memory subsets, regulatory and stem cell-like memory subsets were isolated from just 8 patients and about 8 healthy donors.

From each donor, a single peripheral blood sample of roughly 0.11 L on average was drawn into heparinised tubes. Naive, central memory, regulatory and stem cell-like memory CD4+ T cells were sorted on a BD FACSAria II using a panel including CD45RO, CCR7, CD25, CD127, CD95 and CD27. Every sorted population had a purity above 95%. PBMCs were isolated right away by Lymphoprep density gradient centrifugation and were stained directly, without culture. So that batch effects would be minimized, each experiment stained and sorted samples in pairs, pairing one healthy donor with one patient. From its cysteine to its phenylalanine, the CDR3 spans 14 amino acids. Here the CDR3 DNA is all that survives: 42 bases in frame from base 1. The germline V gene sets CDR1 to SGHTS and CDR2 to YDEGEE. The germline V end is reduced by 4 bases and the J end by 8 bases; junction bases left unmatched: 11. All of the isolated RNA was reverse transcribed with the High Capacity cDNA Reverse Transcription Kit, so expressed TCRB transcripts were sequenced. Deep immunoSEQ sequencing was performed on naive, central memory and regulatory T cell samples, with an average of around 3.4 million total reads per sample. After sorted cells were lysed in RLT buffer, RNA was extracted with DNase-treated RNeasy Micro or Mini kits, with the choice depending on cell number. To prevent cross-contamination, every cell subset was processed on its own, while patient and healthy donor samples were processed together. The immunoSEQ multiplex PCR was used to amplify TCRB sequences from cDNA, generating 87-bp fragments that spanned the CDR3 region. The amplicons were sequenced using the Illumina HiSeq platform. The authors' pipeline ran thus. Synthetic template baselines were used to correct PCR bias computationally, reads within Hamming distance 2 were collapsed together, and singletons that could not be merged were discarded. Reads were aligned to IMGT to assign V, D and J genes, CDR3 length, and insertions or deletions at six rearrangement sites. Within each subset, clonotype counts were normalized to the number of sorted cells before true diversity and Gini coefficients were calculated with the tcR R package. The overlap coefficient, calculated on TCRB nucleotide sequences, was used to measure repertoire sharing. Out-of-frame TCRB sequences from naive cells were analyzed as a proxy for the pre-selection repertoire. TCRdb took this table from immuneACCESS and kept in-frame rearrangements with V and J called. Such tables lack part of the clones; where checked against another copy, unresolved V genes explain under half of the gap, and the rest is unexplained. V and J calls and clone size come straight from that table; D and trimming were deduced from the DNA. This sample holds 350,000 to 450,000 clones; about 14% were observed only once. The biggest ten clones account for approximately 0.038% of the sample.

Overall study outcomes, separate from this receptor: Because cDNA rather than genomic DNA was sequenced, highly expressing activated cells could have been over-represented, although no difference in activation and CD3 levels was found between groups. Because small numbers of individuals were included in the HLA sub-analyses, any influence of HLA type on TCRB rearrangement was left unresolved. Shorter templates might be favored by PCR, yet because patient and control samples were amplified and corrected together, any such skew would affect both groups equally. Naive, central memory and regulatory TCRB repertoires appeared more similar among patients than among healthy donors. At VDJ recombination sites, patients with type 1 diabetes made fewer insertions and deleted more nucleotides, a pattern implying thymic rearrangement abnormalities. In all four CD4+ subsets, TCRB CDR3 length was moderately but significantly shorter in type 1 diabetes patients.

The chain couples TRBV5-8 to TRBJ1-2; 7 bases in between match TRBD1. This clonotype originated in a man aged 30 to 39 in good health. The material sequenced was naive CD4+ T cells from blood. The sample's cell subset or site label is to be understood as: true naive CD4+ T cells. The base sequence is TGTGCCAGCAGCGCTACCGGGACAGAATACGGCTACACCTTC. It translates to CASSATGTEYGYTF.